This TCR beta chain was sequenced during a study of beta chain features in type 1 diabetes. Study as a whole: Regarding age, gender and cell yields, patients proved similar to healthy donors.

This clone was found a few times. Isolated RNA was reverse transcribed in full, so expressed TCRB transcripts were sequenced. Mean read depth for stem cell-like memory T cell samples was 950,000 to 1,100,000 reads. Data came from immunoSEQ multiplex PCR; TCRdb stores just in-frame clones and leaves some out. The repertoire consists of 15,000 to 20,000 clones, with about 53% occurring once and the leading ten covering about 0.43%. The CDR3 consists of 14 residues. From germline, CDR1 is SGHTA and CDR2 FQGTGA. V lost 4 bases and J lost 5; bases outside the gene matches: 4. There was one heparinised blood draw per donor, averaging approximately 120 mL.

The chain carries TRBV7-3 and TRBJ2-2; 7 nucleotides match TRBD1. The clonotype originates from a man in his late teens or twenties in good health. The sequenced sample consisted of stem cell memory CD4+ T cells from blood. This CDR3 is CASSSQTGTGELFF. DNA of the CDR3: TGTGCCAGCAGCTCCCAGACAGGGACCGGGGAGCTGTTTTTT.